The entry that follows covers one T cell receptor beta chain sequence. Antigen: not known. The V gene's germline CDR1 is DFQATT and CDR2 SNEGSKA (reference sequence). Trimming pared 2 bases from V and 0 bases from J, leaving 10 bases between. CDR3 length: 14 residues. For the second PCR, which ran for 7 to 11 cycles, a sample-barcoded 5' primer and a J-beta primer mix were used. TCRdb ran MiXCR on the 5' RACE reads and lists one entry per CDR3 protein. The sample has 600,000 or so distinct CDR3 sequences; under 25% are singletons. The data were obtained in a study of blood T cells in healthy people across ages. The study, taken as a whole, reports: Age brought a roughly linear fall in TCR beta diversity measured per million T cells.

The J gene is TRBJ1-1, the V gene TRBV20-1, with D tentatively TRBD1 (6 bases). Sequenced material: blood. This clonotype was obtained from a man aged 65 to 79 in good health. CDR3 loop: CSARRTALNTEAFF. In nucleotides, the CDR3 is TGCAGTGCTAGAAGGACAGCCCTGAACACTGAAGCTTTCTTT.